Following are 19 T cell receptor beta chains from one sample sequenced in a study of blood T cell repertoires in COVID-19. Clones were sequenced by immunoSEQ multiplex PCR, and TCRdb holds only the in-frame ones, with some missing. The table shows roughly 68,000 clones, with about 90% occurring only once. What was sequenced was peripheral blood. These TCRs come from a woman in her sixties or seventies with COVID-19, enrolled during active disease.

In this sample, this clone turned up a few times. The gene calls are TRBV19 and TRBJ2-2, with D possibly being TRBD1 (6 bases). V lost 4 bases, J lost 1 base, and 10 bases lay in between. The CDR3 is made up of 15 amino acids. CDR1 LNHDA and CDR2 SQIVND come from the germline V gene (reference sequence). The CDR3 loop reads CASSTQGWNTGELFF. CDR3 nucleotides: TGTGCCAGTAGTACACAGGGCTGGAACACCGGGGAGCTGTTTTTT.

CDR3 loop: CAISDGDLPLHF. DNA of the CDR3: TGTGCCATCAGTGATGGGGACTTACCCCTCCACTTT. The chain links TRBV10-3 to TRBJ1-6, with D possibly matching TRBD1 (5 bases). This CDR3 has 12 amino acids. Germline loops: CDR1 ENHRY, CDR2 SYGVKD. V was cut by 3 bases and J by 12 bases, with 9 bases left in between.

V is TRBV11-2 and J is TRBJ1-2; D possibly corresponds to TRBD1 (5 bases). Looked up from germline, CDR1 is SGHAT and CDR2 is FQNNGV. The length of the CDR3 is 14 residues. The germline V and J ends were trimmed by 5 bases and 7 bases, with 17 bases remaining between them. CDR3 coding DNA: TGTGCCAGCAGCCCCGACCCGGGGGGTAGTGGCTACACCTTC. Translating it yields CASSPDPGGSGYTF.

The chain uses TRBV10-1 and TRBJ2-7; possible D gene TRBD1, 5 bases. Germline values: CDR1 WNHNN, CDR2 SYGVQD (reference sequence). The V end lost 2 bases, the J end lost 5 bases, and 13 bases lay between the germline ends. The CDR3 runs to 14 residues. This CDR3 is CASSETGAGNEQYF. The CDR3 coding sequence is TGCGCCAGCAGTGAGACTGGGGCAGGGAACGAGCAGTACTTC.

The chain employs TRBV6-5 and TRBJ1-2; D ambiguous. The ends were cut back, 6 bases at V and 0 bases at J, with 14 bases in the middle. The CDR3 runs to 15 residues. Germline-derived CDR1 and CDR2 are MNHEY and SVGAGI. In DNA form, the CDR3 reads TGTGCCAGCAGCGCCTATAACAGCCCTAACTATGGCTACACCTTC. As protein: CASSAYNSPNYGYTF.

The chain couples TRBV19 to TRBJ1-2, with D unresolved. Looked up from germline, CDR1 is LNHDA and CDR2 is SQIVND (reference sequence). The CDR3 runs to 14 residues. V lost 8 bases and J 1 base, leaving 14 bases between the germline ends. As DNA, the CDR3 is TGTGCCAGTGGCGACCAGGATATTAACTATGGCTACACCTTC. It specifies CASGDQDINYGYTF.

This rearrangement joins TRBV4-2 to TRBJ1-6, with D unresolved. Looked up from germline, CDR1 is LGHNA and CDR2 is YNFKEQ. Trimming removed 0 bases from V and 4 bases from J, with 7 bases in between. This CDR3 is built from 15 residues. CDR3: CASSQENRYNSPLHF. The CDR3 DNA is TGTGCCAGCAGCCAAGAGAACCGGTATAATTCACCCCTCCACTTT.

This chain links TRBV2 with TRBJ1-4; no reliable D call. With 6 bases removed from V and 4 bases from J, the gap between germline ends came to 12 bases. The germline CDR1 and CDR2 sequences are SNHLY and FYNNEI. CDR3 length: 14 amino acids. CDR3 residues: CASSPGNGNEKLFF. DNA of the CDR3: TGTGCCAGCAGCCCCGGGAATGGTAATGAAAAACTGTTTTTT.

The rearrangement uses TRBV29-1 and TRBJ2-7; maybe TRBD1 (6 bases). V dropped 7 bases and J dropped 0 bases, with 13 bases sitting between them. Per the germline V gene, CDR1 is SQVTM and CDR2 is ANQGSEA. The CDR3 covers 13 residues. The CDR3 DNA reads as TGCAGCGCTCTACAGGGTCCCTCCTACGAGCAGTACTTC. This encodes CSALQGPSYEQYF.

This chain connects TRBV30 to TRBJ2-1; 9 nucleotides align to TRBD2. J gave up 4 bases and V 0 bases, and 7 bases lay outside the gene matches. CDR3 size: 16 residues. Germline lookup yields CDR1 GTSNPN and CDR2 SVGIG (reference sequence). The CDR3, as DNA: TGTGCCTGGAGTGTCGGAGAGACTAGCGGATACAATGAGCAGTTCTTC. Amino acid sequence: CAWSVGETSGYNEQFF.

The chain's CDR3 is CASSSRGGAISYEQYF. CDR3 nucleotides: TGTGCCAGCAGCTCCCGAGGAGGGGCCATCAGCTACGAGCAGTACTTC. The J gene is TRBJ2-7, the V gene TRBV5-8, with a weak D call TRBD2 (6 bases). This CDR3 contains 16 residues. CDR1 is SGHTS, CDR2 YDEGEE, per germline. Trimming removed 3 bases at V and 3 bases at J, with 19 bases between.

This sequence joins TRBV5-4 and TRBJ2-4; possibly TRBD1 for D (6 bases). This CDR3 is 15 amino acids long. Germline-derived CDR1 and CDR2 are SGHNT and YYREEE (reference sequence). Trimming left V 0 bases short and J 5 bases short, with 12 bases between. The CDR3 DNA reads TGTGCCAGCAGCTTGGACAGGGTAACCCAAAACATTCAGTACTTC. This gives the protein CASSLDRVTQNIQYF.

This rearrangement joins TRBV2 to TRBJ2-7, with a possible D match to TRBD2 (7 bases). The CDR3 runs to 16 residues. The germline gives CDR1 SNHLY, CDR2 FYNNEI. The V and J ends lost 2 bases and 0 bases respectively, with 14 bases between them. The CDR3 DNA follows: TGTGCCAGCAGTGAAAGGGGGGGACTCCGCTCCTACGAGCAGTACTTC. Protein product: CASSERGGLRSYEQYF.

The rearrangement links TRBV28 to TRBJ2-7, with 10 bases matching TRBD2. Trimming cost V 6 bases and J 1 base; bases outside gene matches: 12. Germline CDR1 is MDHEN and CDR2 is SYDVKM. The CDR3 sequence is 17 residues long. In DNA form, the CDR3 reads TGTGCCAGCAGGGCAGGGCTAGCGGGGGTGGGGTCCTACGAGCAGTACTTC. This gives the protein CASRAGLAGVGSYEQYF.

This chain joins TRBV7-9 and TRBJ2-1; D is possibly TRBD2 (5 bases). The germline V gene encodes CDR1 SEHNR and CDR2 FQNEAQ (reference sequence). V lost 5 bases, J lost 8 bases, and 10 bases lay in between. This CDR3 is 12 amino acids long. For the CDR3, the DNA is TGTGCCAGCAGCCCCACCGGGGATGAGCAGTTCTTC. Its translation: CASSPTGDEQFF.

The chain carries TRBV7-2 and TRBJ2-6; no definite D call. Germline CDR1 is SGHTA and CDR2 is FQGNSA. Between the trimmed V and J ends, which lost 3 bases and 0 bases, there was a span of 6 bases. The CDR3 runs to 15 residues. The CDR3 reads CASSFFLSGANVLTF. The CDR3 nucleotides are TGTGCCAGCAGCTTTTTTCTCTCTGGGGCCAACGTCCTGACTTTC.

This CDR3 reads CASSLTLAGGTEAFF. CDR3 nucleotides: TGTGCCAGCAGCCTGACGCTTGCGGGGGGCACTGAAGCTTTCTTT. The chain is built from TRBV7-8 and TRBJ1-1; D is perhaps TRBD1 (5 bases). Trimming stripped 5 bases from V and 4 bases from J, with 17 bases between. The V gene's germline CDR1 is SGHVS and CDR2 FQNEAQ. The CDR3 length is 15 residues.

J is TRBJ2-1 and V is TRBV19; D is perhaps TRBD1 (6 bases). V was cut by 6 bases and J by 1 base, with 13 bases left in between. Germline lookup yields CDR1 LNHDA and CDR2 SQIVND (reference sequence). The CDR3 is made up of 15 amino acids. The chain's CDR3 is CASRASQGSYNEQFF. The CDR3 nucleotides read TGTGCCAGTAGGGCGTCACAGGGATCCTACAATGAGCAGTTCTTC.

The rearrangement uses TRBV7-4 and TRBJ2-7, with TRBD2 matching 13 bases. Germline V gives CDR1 SGHVT, CDR2 SQSDAQ. Germline trimming cut 6 bases from V and 4 bases from J; bases unmatched to any gene: 9. The CDR3 length is 16 residues. The CDR3 nucleotides are TGTGCCAGCAGGGCCGCGACTAGCGGGAGGTGGTACGAGCAGTACTTC. Its protein is CASRAATSGRWYEQYF. Based on the CDR3 plus reference TRBV7-4 and TRBJ2-7, the full variable domain is GAGVSQSPRYKVAKRGRDVALRCDSISGHVTLYWYRQTLGQGSEVLTYSQSDAQRDKSGRPSGRFSAERPERSVSTLKIQRTEQGDSAVYLCASRAATSGRWYEQYFGPGTRLTVT.